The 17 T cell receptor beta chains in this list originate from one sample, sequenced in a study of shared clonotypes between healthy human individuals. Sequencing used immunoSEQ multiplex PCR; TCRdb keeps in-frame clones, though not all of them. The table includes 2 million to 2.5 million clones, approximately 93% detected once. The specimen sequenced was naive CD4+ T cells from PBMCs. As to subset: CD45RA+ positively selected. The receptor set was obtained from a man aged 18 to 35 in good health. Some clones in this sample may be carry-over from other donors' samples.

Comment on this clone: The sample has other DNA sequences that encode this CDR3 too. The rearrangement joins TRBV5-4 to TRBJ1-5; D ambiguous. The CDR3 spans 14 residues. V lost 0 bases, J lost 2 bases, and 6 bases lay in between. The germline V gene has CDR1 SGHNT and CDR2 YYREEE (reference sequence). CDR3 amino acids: CASSLAGGNQPQHF. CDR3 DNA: TGTGCCAGCAGCTTGGCGGGAGGCAATCAGCCCCAGCATTTT.

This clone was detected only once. The CDR3 DNA is TGTGCCAGTCAGCTAGCGGGAGGAACACTCTACGAGCAGTACTTC. Translated: CASQLAGGTLYEQYF. The rearrangement joins TRBV19 to TRBJ2-7; 11 bases are a match to TRBD2. In germline, CDR1 is LNHDA, CDR2 SQIVND (reference sequence). This CDR3 is built from 15 residues. J gave up 3 bases and V 8 bases, and 9 bases lay outside the gene matches.

The CDR3 spells CASSFATTSGSGYNEQFF. For the CDR3, the DNA is TGTGCCAGCAGCTTTGCCACAACTAGCGGGAGTGGATACAATGAGCAGTTCTTC. The J gene is TRBJ2-1, the V gene TRBV12-1; TRBD2 is taken as the D call from the table, unchecked against the DNA. TRBV12-1 is a known pseudogene. The CDR3 has 18 residues.

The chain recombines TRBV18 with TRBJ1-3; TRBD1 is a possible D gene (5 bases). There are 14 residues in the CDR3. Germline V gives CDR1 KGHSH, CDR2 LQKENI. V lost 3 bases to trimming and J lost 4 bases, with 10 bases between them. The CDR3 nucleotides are TGTGCCAGCTCACCCGAGACAGAGGGAAACACCATATATTTT. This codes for CASSPETEGNTIYF.

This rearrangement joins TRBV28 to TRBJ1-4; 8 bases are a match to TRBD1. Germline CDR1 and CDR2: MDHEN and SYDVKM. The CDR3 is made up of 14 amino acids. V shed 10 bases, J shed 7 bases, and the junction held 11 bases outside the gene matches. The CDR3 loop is CATDRTGLREKLFF. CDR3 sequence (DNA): TGTGCCACGGACCGGACAGGGCTCCGTGAAAAACTGTTTTTT. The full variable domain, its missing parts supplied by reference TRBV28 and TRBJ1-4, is DVKVTQSSRYLVKRTGEKVFLECVQDMDHENMFWYRQDPGLGLRLIYFSYDVKMKEKGDIPEGYSVSREKKERFSLILESASTNQTSMYLCATDRTGLREKLFFGSGTQLSVL.

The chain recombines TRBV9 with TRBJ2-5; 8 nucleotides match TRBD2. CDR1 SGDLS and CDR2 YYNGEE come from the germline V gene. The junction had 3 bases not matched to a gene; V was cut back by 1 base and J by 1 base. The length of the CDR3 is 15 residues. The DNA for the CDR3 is TGTGCCAGCAGCGTATTTAGCGGGGTCCAAGAGACCCAGTACTTC. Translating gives CASSVFSGVQETQYF.

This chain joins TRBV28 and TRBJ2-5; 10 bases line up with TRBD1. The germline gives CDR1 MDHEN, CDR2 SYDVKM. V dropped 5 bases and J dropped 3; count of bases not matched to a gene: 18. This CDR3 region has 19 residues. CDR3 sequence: CASSPRHSGQGPSKETQYF. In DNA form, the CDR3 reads TGTGCCAGCAGTCCAAGACACTCGGGACAGGGGCCTTCTAAAGAGACCCAGTACTTC.

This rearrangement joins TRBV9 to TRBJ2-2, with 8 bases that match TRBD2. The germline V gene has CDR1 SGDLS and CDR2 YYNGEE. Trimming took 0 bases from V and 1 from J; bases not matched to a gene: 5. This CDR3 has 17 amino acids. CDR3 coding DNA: TGTGCCAGCAGCGTAGGTAGTAGCGGGGAGAACACCGGGGAGCTGTTTTTT. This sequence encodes CASSVGSSGENTGELFF.

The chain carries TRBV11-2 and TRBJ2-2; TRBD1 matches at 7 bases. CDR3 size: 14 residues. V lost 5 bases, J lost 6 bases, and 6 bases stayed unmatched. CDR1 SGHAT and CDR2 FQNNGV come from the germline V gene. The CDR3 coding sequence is TGTGCCAGCAGCCCAAGGGGGCGAGCCGGGGAGCTGTTTTTT. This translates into CASSPRGRAGELFF.

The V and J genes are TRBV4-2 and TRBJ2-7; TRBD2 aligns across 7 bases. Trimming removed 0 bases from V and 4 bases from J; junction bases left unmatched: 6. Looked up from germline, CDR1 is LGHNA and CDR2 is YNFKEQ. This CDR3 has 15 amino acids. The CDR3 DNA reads TGTGCCAGCAGCCAAGAGGCCAGGGAGGGATACGAGCAGTACTTC. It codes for CASSQEAREGYEQYF.

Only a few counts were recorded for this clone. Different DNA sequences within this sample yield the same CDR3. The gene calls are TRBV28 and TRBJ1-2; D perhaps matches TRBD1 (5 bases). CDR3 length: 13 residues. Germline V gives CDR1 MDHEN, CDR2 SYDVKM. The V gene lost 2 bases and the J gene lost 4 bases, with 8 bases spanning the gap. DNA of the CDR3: TGTGCCAGCAGTTTAGGACAAGGCTATGGCTACACCTTC. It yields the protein CASSLGQGYGYTF.

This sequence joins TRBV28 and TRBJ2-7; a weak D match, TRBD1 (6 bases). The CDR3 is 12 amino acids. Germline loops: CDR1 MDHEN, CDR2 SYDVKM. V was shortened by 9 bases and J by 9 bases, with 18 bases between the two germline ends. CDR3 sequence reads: CASRTEEHSQYF. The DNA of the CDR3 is TGTGCCAGTAGGACAGAAGAACATTCGCAGTACTTC.

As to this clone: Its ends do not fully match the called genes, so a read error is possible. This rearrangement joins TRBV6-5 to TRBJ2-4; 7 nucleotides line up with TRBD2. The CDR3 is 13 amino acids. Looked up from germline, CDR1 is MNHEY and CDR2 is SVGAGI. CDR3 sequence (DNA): TGTGCCAGCAGTCCGAATTTGGGGAGGGCTAAAAACTTC. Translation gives CASSPNLGRAKNF.

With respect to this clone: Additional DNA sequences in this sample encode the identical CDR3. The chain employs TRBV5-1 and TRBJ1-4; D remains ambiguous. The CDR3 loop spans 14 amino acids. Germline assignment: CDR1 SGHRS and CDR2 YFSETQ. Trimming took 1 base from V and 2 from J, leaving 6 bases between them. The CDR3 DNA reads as TGCGCCAGCAGCTTGCTAGCGACTAATGAAAAACTGTTTTTT. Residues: CASSLLATNEKLFF.

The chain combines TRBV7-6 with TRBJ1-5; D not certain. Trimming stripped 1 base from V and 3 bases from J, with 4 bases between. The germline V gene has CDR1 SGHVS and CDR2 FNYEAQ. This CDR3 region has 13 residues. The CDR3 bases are TGTGCCAGCAGCTTAGGGGTCAATCAGCCCCAGCATTTT. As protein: CASSLGVNQPQHF. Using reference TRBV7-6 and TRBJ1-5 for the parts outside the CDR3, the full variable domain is GAGVSQSPRYKVTKRGQDVALRCDPISGHVSLYWYRQALGQGPEFLTYFNYEAQQDKSGLPNDRFSAERPEGSISTLTIQRTEQRDSAMYRCASSLGVNQPQHFGDGTRLSIL.

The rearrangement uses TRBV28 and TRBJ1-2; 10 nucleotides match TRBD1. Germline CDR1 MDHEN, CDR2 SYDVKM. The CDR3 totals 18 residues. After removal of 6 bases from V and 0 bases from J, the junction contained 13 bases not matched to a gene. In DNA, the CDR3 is TGTGCCAGCAGGCTTTTCCCCCGGGACAGGGGCACTAACTATGGCTACACCTTC. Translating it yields CASRLFPRDRGTNYGYTF.

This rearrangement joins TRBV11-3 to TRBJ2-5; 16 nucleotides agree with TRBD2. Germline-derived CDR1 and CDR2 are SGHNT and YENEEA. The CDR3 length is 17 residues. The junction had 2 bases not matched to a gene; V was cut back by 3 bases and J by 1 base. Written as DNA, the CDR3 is TGTGCCAGCAGCTTGGGACTAGCGGGAGGGACCCAAGAGACCCAGTACTTC. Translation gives CASSLGLAGGTQETQYF. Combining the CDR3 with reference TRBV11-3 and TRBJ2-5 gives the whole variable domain EAGVVQSPRYKIIEKKQPVAFWCNPISGHNTLYWYLQNLGQGPELLIRYENEEAVDDSQLPKDRFSAERLKGVDSTLKIQPAELGDSAVYLCASSLGLAGGTQETQYFGPGTRLLVL.